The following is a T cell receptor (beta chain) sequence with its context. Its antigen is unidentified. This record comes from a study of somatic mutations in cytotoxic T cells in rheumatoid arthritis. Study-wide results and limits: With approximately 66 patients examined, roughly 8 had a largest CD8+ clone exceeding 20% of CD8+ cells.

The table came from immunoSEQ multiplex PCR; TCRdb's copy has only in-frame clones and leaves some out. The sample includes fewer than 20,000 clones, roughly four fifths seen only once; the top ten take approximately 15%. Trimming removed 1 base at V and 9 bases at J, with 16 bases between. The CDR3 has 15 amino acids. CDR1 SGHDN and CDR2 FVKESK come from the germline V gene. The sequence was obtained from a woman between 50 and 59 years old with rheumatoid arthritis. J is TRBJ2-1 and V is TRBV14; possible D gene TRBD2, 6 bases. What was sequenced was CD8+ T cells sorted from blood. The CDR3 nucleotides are TGTGCCAGCAGCCAAGGTTGGGGGGTATCCGTTGAGCAGTTCTTC. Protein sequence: CASSQGWGVSVEQFF.